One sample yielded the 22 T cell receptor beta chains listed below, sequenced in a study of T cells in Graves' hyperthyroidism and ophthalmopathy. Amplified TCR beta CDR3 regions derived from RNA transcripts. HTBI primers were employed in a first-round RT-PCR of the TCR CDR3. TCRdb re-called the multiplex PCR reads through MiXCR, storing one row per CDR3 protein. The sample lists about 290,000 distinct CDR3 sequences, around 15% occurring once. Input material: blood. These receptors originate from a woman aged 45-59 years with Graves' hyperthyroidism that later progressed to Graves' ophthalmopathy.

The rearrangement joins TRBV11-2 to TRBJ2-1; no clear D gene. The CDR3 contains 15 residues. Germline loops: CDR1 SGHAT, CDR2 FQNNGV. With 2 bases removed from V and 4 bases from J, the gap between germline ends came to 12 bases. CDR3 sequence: CASSLYDWYYNEQFF. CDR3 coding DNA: TGTGCCAGCAGCTTATATGACTGGTATTACAATGAGCAGTTCTTC.

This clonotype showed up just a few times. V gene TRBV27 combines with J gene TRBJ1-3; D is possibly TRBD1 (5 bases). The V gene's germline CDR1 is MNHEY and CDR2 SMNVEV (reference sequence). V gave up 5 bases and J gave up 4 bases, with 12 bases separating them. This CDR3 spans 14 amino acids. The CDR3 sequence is CASSQGVAGNTIYF. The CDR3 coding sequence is TGTGCCAGCAGTCAAGGGGTCGCGGGAAACACCATATATTTT.

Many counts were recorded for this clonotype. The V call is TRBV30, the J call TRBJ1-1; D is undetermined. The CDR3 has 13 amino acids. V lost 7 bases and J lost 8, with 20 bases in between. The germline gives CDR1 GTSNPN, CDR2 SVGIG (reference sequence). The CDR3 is CASRAQPQGEAFF. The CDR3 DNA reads TGTGCCTCCCGGGCTCAGCCCCAAGGGGAAGCTTTCTTT.

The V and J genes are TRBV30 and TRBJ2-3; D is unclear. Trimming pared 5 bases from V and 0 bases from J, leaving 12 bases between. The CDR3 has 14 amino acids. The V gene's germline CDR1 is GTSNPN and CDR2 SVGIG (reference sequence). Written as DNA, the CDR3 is TGTGCCTGGGACTCAGGACCTAGCACAGATACGCAGTATTTT. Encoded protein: CAWDSGPSTDTQYF.

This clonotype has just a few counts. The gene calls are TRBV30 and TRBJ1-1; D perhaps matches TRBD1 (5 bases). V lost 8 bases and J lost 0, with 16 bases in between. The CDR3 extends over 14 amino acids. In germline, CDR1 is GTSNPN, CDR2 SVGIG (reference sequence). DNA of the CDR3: TGTGCCACCACTCAGGGACCCATGAACACTGAAGCTTTCTTT. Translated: CATTQGPMNTEAFF.

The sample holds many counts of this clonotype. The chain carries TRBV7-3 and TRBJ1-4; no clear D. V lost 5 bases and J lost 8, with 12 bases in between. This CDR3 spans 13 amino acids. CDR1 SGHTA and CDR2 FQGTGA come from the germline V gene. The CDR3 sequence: CASSLGPGEKLFF. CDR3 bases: TGTGCCAGCAGCCTAGGGCCGGGGGAAAAACTGTTTTTT. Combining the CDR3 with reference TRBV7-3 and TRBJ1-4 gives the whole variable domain GAGVSQTPSNKVTEKGKYVELRCDPISGHTALYWYRQSLGQGPEFLIYFQGTGAADDSGLPNDRFFAVRPEGSVSTLKIQRTERGDSAVYLCASSLGPGEKLFFGSGTQLSVL.

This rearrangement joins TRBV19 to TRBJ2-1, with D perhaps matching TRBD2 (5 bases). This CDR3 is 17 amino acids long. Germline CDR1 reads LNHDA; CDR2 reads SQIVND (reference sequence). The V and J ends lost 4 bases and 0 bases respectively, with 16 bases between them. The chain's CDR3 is CASSTLPGKSSYNEQFF. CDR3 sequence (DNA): TGTGCCAGTAGTACCCTCCCGGGAAAGAGCTCCTACAATGAGCAGTTCTTC.

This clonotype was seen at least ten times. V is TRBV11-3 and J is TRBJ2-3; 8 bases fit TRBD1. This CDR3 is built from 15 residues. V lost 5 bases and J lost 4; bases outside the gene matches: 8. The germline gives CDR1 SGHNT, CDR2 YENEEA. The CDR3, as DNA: TGTGCCAGCAGCCCGACCGGGACAGGTGCAGATACGCAGTATTTT. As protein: CASSPTGTGADTQYF.

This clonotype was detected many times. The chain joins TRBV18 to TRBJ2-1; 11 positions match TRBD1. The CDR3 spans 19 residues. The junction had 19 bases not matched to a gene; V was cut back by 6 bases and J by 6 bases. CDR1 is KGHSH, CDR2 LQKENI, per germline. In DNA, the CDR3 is TGTGCCAGCTCCCCGGGACAGGGGGGTTCGGGCGGTATCTTCAATGAGCAGTTCTTC. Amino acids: CASSPGQGGSGGIFNEQFF.

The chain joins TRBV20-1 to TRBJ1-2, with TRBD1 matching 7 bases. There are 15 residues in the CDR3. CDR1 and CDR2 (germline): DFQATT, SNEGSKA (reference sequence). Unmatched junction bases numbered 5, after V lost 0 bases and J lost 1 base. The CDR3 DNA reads TGCAGTGCTAGAGATTGGACAGGCGATAACTATGGCTACACCTTC. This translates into CSARDWTGDNYGYTF.

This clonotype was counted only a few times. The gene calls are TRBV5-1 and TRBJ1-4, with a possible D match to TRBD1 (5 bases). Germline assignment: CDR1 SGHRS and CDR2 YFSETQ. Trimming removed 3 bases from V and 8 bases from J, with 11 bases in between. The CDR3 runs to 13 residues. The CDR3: CASSSGSSEKLFF. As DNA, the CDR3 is TGCGCCAGCAGCTCAGGGTCCTCCGAAAAACTGTTTTTT.

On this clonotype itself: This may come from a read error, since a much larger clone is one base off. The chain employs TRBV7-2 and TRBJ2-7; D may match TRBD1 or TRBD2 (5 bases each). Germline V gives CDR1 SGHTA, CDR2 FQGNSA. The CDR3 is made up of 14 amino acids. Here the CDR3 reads CVSSQGVLSYEQYF. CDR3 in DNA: TGTGTCAGCAGTCAGGGAGTGCTTAGCTACGAGCAGTACTTC.

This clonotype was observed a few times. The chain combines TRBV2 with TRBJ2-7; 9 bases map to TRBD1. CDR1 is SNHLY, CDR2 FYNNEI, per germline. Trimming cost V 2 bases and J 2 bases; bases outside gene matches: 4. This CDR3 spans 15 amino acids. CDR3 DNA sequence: TGTGCCAGCAGTGAAAAAACAGGGGGCCCCTACGAGCAGTACTTC. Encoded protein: CASSEKTGGPYEQYF.

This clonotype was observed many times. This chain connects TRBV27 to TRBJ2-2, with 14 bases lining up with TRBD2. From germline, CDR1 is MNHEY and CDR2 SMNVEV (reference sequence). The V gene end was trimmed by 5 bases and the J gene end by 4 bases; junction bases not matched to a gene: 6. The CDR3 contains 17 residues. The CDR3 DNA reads TGTGCCAGCAGTCACGGACTAGCGGGAGGACGCACCGGGGAGCTGTTTTTT. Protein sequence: CASSHGLAGGRTGELFF.

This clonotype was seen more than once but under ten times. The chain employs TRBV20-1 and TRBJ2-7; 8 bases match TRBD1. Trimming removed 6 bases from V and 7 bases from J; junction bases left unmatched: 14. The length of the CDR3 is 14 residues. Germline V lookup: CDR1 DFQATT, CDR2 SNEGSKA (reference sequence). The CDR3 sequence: CSAFRQGQTGEQYF. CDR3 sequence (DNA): TGCAGTGCCTTCCGACAGGGGCAAACCGGGGAGCAGTACTTC.

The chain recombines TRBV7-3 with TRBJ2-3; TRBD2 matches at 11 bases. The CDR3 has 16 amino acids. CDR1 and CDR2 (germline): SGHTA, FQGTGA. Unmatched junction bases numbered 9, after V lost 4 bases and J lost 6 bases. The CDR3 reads CASSSGLAGPLDTQYF. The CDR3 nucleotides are TGTGCCAGCAGCTCCGGACTAGCGGGCCCCCTCGATACGCAGTATTTT.

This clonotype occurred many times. CDR3 coding DNA: TGTGCCAGCGGGGGCTCGGACAGGGGGCTTGTCACAGATACGCAGTATTTT. Its translation is CASGGSDRGLVTDTQYF. The rearrangement links TRBV6-2 or TRBV6-3 to TRBJ2-3; 11 nucleotides align to TRBD1. The CDR3 is 17 residues long. V was clipped by 8 bases and J by 2 bases; unmatched bases: 12. Per germline, CDR1 MNHEY and CDR2 SVGEGT.

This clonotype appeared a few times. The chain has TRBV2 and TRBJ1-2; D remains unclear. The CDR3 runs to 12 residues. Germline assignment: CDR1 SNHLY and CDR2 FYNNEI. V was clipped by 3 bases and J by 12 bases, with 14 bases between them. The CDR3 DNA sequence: TGTGCCAGCAGTGACCCCGGCAGGCACCACACCTTC. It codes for CASSDPGRHHTF.

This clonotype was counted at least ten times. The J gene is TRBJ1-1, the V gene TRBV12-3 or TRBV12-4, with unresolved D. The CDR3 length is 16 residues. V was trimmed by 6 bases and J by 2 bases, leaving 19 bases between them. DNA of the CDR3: TGTGCCAGCAGCGATCCCCCGGCAAGGCCTAACACTGAAGCTTTCTTT. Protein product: CASSDPPARPNTEAFF.

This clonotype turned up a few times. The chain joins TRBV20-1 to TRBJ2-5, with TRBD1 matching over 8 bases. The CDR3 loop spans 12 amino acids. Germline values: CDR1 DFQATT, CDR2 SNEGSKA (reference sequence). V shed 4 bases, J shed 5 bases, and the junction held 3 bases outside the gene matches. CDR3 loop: CSAIWTGETQYF. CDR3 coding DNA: TGCAGTGCTATTTGGACAGGGGAGACCCAGTACTTC.

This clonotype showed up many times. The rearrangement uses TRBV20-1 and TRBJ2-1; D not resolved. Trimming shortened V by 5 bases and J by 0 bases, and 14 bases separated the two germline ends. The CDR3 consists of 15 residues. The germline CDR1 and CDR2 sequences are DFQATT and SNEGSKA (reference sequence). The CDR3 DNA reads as TGCAGTGCTTCGGACCGGTTTCCCTCCTACAATGAGCAGTTCTTC. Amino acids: CSASDRFPSYNEQFF.

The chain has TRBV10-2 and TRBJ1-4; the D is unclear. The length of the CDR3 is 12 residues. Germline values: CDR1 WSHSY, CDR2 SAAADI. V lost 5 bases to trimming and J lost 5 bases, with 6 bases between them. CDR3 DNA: TGCGCCAGCAGTCAAGAGAATGAAAAACTGTTTTTT. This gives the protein CASSQENEKLFF.